Following are 30 T cell receptor beta chains from one sample sequenced in a study of T cells in women clearing cervical HPV infection. Data came from immunoSEQ multiplex PCR; TCRdb stores just in-frame clones and leaves some out. In total, the table holds tens of thousands of clones. Sequenced input: blood buffy coat. These receptors all stem from a woman aged 18 to 75 with a cervical HPV16 infection that either progressed to CIN3+ or cleared (not recorded which).

Of note for this clone: The read ends 3 residues shy of where the CDR3 ends; the end is completed using the germline J gene. This chain uses TRBV7-3 with TRBJ2-7; TRBD1 agrees at 10 bases. V lost 2 bases to trimming and J lost 3 bases; unmatched junction nucleotides: 7. The CDR3 extends over 16 amino acids. Germline V gene sequence: CDR1 SGHTA, CDR2 FQGTGA. The covered CDR3 bases are TGTGCCAGCAGCTTAGGTGGACAGGGGGGAAACTACGAG. This translates into CASSLGGQGGNYE. The whole CDR3 protein reads CASSLGGQGGNYEQYF.

Concerning this clone itself: The read finishes 3 residues shy of the CDR3 end, and the germline J gene is used to complete it. The chain joins TRBV19 to TRBJ2-3; D may be TRBD2 (5 bases). With 3 bases removed from V and 2 bases from J, the gap between germline ends came to 9 bases. This CDR3 is 14 amino acids long. The germline gives CDR1 LNHDA, CDR2 SQIVND (reference sequence). The CDR3 protein is CASSIERFTDTQYF. The CDR3 DNA, read in part, is TGTGCCAGTAGTATTGAGCGGTTCACAGATACG.

On this clone itself: The read finishes 3 residues shy of the CDR3 end, and the germline J gene is used to complete it. The V call is TRBV5-1, the J call TRBJ2-7, with D perhaps matching TRBD2 (5 bases). The CDR3 covers 13 residues. Per the germline V gene, CDR1 is SGHRS and CDR2 is YFSETQ. Trimming took 4 bases from V and 0 from J, leaving 8 bases between them. Here the CDR3 reads CASSPGVSYEQYF. The part of the CDR3 DNA that was read is TGCGCCAGCAGCCCCGGGGTCTCCTACGAG.

A word on this clone: The sequence runs out 3 residues before the end of the CDR3; the remainder is reconstructed from the germline J gene. The chain joins TRBV7-2 to TRBJ2-3; TRBD2 aligns across 9 bases. This CDR3 contains 14 residues. Germline-derived CDR1 and CDR2 are SGHTA and FQGNSA. CDR3: CASSSSGAQETQYF. CDR3 DNA, as far as it was read: TGTGCCAGCAGCTCTAGCGGGGCTCAGGAGACG.

Concerning this clone itself: The read halts 3 residues ahead of the CDR3 end, with the missing end drawn from the germline J gene. V usage is TRBV5-1 and J usage is TRBJ2-7; D is perhaps TRBD1 (6 bases). The V gene's germline CDR1 is SGHRS and CDR2 YFSETQ. CDR3 length: 14 amino acids. Trimming took off 5 bases at V and 4 bases at J, with 16 bases between the two ends. The CDR3 DNA, read in part, is TGCGCCAGCAGTACCGGGACAACCGTTTACGAG. Its translation is CASSTGTTVYE. The entire CDR3 protein is CASSTGTTVYEQYF.

This clone is identified as medium-sized from frequency. Sequencing ends 3 residues short of the CDR3 end; the germline J gene provides the rest. The chain joins TRBV20-1 to TRBJ2-6; D possibly corresponds to TRBD2 (6 bases). Germline V gene sequence: CDR1 DFQATT, CDR2 SNEGSKA (reference sequence). This CDR3 contains 17 residues. Trimming removed 2 bases from V and 0 bases from J, with 14 bases in between. The part of the CDR3 DNA that was read is TGCAGTGCTAGATCCGGGACTGGGAGCTCTGGGGCCAACGTC. It is translated as CSARSGTGSSGANV. The CDR3 in full is CSARSGTGSSGANVLTF.

As to this clone: The CDR3 extends 3 residues past the end of the read, so its final part is completed from the germline J gene. This chain connects TRBV5-1 to TRBJ2-7; weak D call: TRBD1 (6 bases). CDR3 length equals 14 residues. Germline values: CDR1 SGHRS, CDR2 YFSETQ. The V and J ends lost 0 bases and 3 bases respectively, with 10 bases between them. The CDR3 DNA, read in part, is TGCGCCAGCAGCTTGGACTCAGGGGACTACGAG. Amino acid sequence: CASSLDSGDYE. The full CDR3 is CASSLDSGDYEQYF.

Concerning this clone itself: Read data end 3 residues before the CDR3 end; the end is taken from the germline J gene. The V and J genes are TRBV5-1 and TRBJ2-1; D perhaps matches TRBD1 (7 bases). This CDR3 has 15 amino acids. The V end lost 0 bases, the J end lost 8 bases, and 15 bases lay between the germline ends. CDR1 SGHRS and CDR2 YFSETQ come from the germline V gene. CDR3 amino acids: CASSLDRGGGDEQFF. CDR3 bases read: TGCGCCAGCAGCTTGGACAGGGGAGGTGGGGATGAG.

CDR3 amino acids: CASSPRPSSTDTQYF. The DNA read from the CDR3 is TGTGCCAGCTCACCACGGCCTTCTAGCACAGATACG. This chain connects TRBV18 to TRBJ2-3; D remains unclear. With the read ending 3 residues before the CDR3 end, the germline J gene is used to fill in that end. The germline V gene has CDR1 KGHSH and CDR2 LQKENI. The V end was cut by 1 base, the J end by 0 bases, with 8 bases between. There are 15 residues in the CDR3.

Of note for this clone: The CDR3 end falls 3 residues outside the read, so it is completed with the germline J gene. V and J are TRBV7-9 and TRBJ1-2; 9 bases fit TRBD1. Germline values: CDR1 SEHNR, CDR2 FQNEAQ (reference sequence). V was pared by 4 bases and J by 6 bases, with 9 bases of the junction left unmatched. The CDR3 sequence is 15 residues long. The CDR3 here is CASSSYGTGQDGYTF. The part of the CDR3 DNA that was read is TGTGCCAGCAGCTCCTATGGGACAGGGCAGGATGGC.

On this clone itself: The read finishes 3 residues shy of the CDR3 end, and the germline J gene is used to complete it. The genes are TRBV5-1 and TRBJ2-3, with 11 bases matching TRBD2. This CDR3 has 18 amino acids. The trim removed 0 bases at V and 0 bases at J, leaving 6 bases unmatched. Germline V gives CDR1 SGHRS, CDR2 YFSETQ. CDR3 DNA, as far as it was read: TGCGCCAGCAGCTTGGGGATAGCGGGGGGGCCTAGCACAGATACG. Protein: CASSLGIAGGPSTDT. The whole CDR3 sequence reads CASSLGIAGGPSTDTQYF.

As to this clone: From the germline J gene comes the end of the CDR3, since the read stops 3 residues before it. The J gene is TRBJ2-1, the V gene TRBV5-4; the D is unclear. Germline CDR1 is SGHNT and CDR2 is YYREEE (reference sequence). V was trimmed by 5 bases and J by 5 bases, leaving 5 bases between them. The CDR3 runs to 11 residues. CDR3 bases read: TGTGCCAGCAGACGGGACAATGAG. Residues: CASRRDNE. The whole CDR3 region reads CASRRDNEQFF.

In the case of this clone: The read halts 3 residues ahead of the CDR3 end, with the missing end drawn from the germline J gene. The rearrangement links TRBV5-1 to TRBJ2-2, with D hard to call. This CDR3 is built from 16 residues. Germline CDR1 is SGHRS and CDR2 is YFSETQ. The CDR3 bases that were read are TGCGCCAGCAGCTTGTCTACGACATGGCGTGATGAAAAG. This codes for CASSLSTTWRDEK. The entire CDR3 protein is CASSLSTTWRDEKLFF.

To note about this clone: The observed sequence ends 3 residues before the CDR3 terminus, with the missing tail filled in from the germline J gene. V usage is TRBV7-2 and J usage is TRBJ1-1; 7 bases are a match to TRBD1. CDR3 length: 12 amino acids. Germline V gene data show CDR1 as SGHTA and CDR2 as FQGNSA. The CDR3 loop is CASSLDRGEAFF. The CDR3 bases that were read are TGTGCCAGCAGCTTAGACAGGGGAGAA.

As to this clone: The CDR3 end lies 3 residues beyond the end of the read and is filled in from the germline J gene. The same CDR3 can be traced to other DNA sequences in this sample. The chain combines TRBV6-1 with TRBJ1-1, with D maybe TRBD1 (5 bases). The V end lost 1 base, the J end lost 5 bases, and 8 bases lay between the germline ends. The germline CDR1 and CDR2 sequences are MNHNS and SASEGT. The CDR3 contains 13 residues. CDR3 bases read: TGTGCCAGCAGTGAAGTAAGACAGACTGAA. It codes for CASSEVRQTE. The whole CDR3 reads CASSEVRQTEAFF.

In regard to this clone: The sequence runs out 3 residues before the end of the CDR3; the remainder is reconstructed from the germline J gene. The chain has TRBV9 and TRBJ1-4; no definite D call. The CDR3 is 14 amino acids. CDR1 SGDLS and CDR2 YYNGEE come from the germline V gene. V lost 3 bases and J 5 bases, leaving 11 bases between the germline ends. CDR3 amino acids: CASSEGSRNEKLFF. The DNA read from the CDR3 is TGTGCCAGCAGCGAGGGCAGCCGAAATGAAAAA.

Regarding this clone: The read finishes 3 residues shy of the CDR3 end, and the germline J gene is used to complete it. The genes are TRBV11-1 and TRBJ2-1, with 9 nucleotides matching TRBD1. This CDR3 is built from 14 residues. V shed 3 bases and J 6 bases; nucleotides not matched to a gene: 3. Germline V lookup: CDR1 SGHAT, CDR2 FQDESV (reference sequence). CDR3 residues: CASSLTTGGNEQFF. Incomplete CDR3 DNA: TGTGCCAGCAGCTTGACGACAGGGGGCAATGAG.

Worth noting for this clone: Read sequence stops 3 residues before the CDR3 end, and the germline J gene provides the missing end. The genes are TRBV5-4 and TRBJ2-7; 11 positions agree with TRBD1. Trimming cost V 3 bases and J 3 bases; bases outside gene matches: 5. The CDR3 extends over 15 amino acids. The germline V gene has CDR1 SGHNT and CDR2 YYREEE (reference sequence). CDR3 DNA (partial): TGTGCCAGCAGCTCCGGACAGGGGGCCTACTACGAG. This translates into CASSSGQGAYYE. Given in full, the CDR3 is CASSSGQGAYYEQYF.

About this clone itself: The germline gene is not matched at one end of the junction; a read error may be the cause. Sequencing ends 3 residues short of the CDR3 end; the germline J gene provides the rest. This CDR3 is also generated by other DNA sequences in the sample. The chain joins TRBV30 to TRBJ1-3; possibly TRBD1 for D (5 bases). The CDR3 spans 15 residues. Germline V CDR1 and CDR2: GTSNPN, SVGIG (reference sequence). The DNA read from the CDR3 is TGTGCCTGGAGTGCCGCCAGGGTAATTGGAAACACT. This encodes CAWSAARVIGNT. The full CDR3 reads CAWSAARVIGNTIYF.

About this clone itself: The read gets to within 3 residues of the CDR3 end, and the germline J gene fills in the rest. The chain joins TRBV5-1 to TRBJ2-5; 8 nucleotides agree with TRBD1. The germline V gene has CDR1 SGHRS and CDR2 YFSETQ. CDR3 length: 16 amino acids. J lost 5 bases, V lost 6 bases, and 15 bases had no gene match. CDR3 DNA, as far as it was read: TGCGCCAGCACCACCAGTCACCCAGGGGGCTTGGAGACC. This codes for CASTTSHPGGLET. From start to end, the CDR3 is CASTTSHPGGLETQYF.

A remark on this clone: The DNA ends 3 residues before the CDR3 does, and the rest of the CDR3 is filled in from the germline J gene. The chain combines TRBV6-1 with TRBJ2-2; D is perhaps TRBD2 (7 bases). The CDR3 is 14 residues long. Germline assignment: CDR1 MNHNS and CDR2 SASEGT. Trimming left V 4 bases short and J 6 bases short, with 12 bases between. The sequenced CDR3 bases are TGTGCCAGCAGTGGGATGCGGGGGCCCGGGGAG. This gives the protein CASSGMRGPGE. From start to end, the CDR3 is CASSGMRGPGELFF.

For this clone: The read gets to within 3 residues of the CDR3 end, and the germline J gene fills in the rest. The V call is TRBV20-1, the J call TRBJ1-4; tentatively, D is TRBD1 (6 bases). CDR3 length equals 12 residues. V gave up 2 bases and J gave up 6 bases, with 7 bases separating them. CDR1 is DFQATT and CDR2 is SNEGSKA in the germline V gene (reference sequence). CDR3 in amino acids: CSARQGYEKLFF. The CDR3 bases that were read are TGCAGTGCTAGACAGGGGTATGAAAAA.

Regarding this clone: The read is 3 residues too short to cover the CDR3 end, so that end is filled in from the germline J gene. V and J are TRBV6-1 and TRBJ2-7, with D tentatively TRBD1 (6 bases). Germline V lookup: CDR1 MNHNS, CDR2 SASEGT. This CDR3 comprises 16 residues. V lost 4 bases to trimming and J lost 1 base, with 17 bases between them. The CDR3 sequence is CASSAMGTRASYEQYF. CDR3 DNA, as far as it was read: TGTGCCAGCAGTGCCATGGGGACAAGGGCGTCCTACGAG.

Worth noting for this clone: Read data end 3 residues before the CDR3 end; the end is taken from the germline J gene. The rearrangement uses TRBV18 and TRBJ1-2, with a tentative D call TRBD1 (5 bases). CDR1 KGHSH and CDR2 LQKENI come from the germline V gene. The CDR3 is 18 residues long. CDR3 DNA, as far as it was read: TGTGCCAGCTCACGCCCCCTCCTAGCGGGAGGGACTTACAATGAC. This gives the protein CASSRPLLAGGTYND. The whole CDR3 reads CASSRPLLAGGTYNDYTF.

Remarks on this clone: With the read ending 3 residues before the CDR3 end, the germline J gene is used to fill in that end. The chain is built from TRBV20-1 and TRBJ1-2; D possibly corresponds to TRBD1 (6 bases). CDR3 length: 14 amino acids. V lost 3 bases, J lost 0 bases, and 11 bases lay in between. Germline CDR1 DFQATT, CDR2 SNEGSKA (reference sequence). CDR3 protein: CSASKQGSNYGYTF. CDR3 DNA, as far as it was read: TGCAGTGCTAGCAAACAGGGATCTAACTATGGC.

Of note for this clone: Read data end 3 residues before the CDR3 end; the end is taken from the germline J gene. The J gene is TRBJ2-1, the V gene TRBV2; D is possibly TRBD1 (6 bases). V lost 6 bases, J lost 3 bases, and 15 bases lay in between. From germline, CDR1 is SNHLY and CDR2 FYNNEI. CDR3 length: 15 amino acids. The CDR3 reads CASSPFRGGYNEQFF. CDR3 bases read: TGTGCCAGCAGCCCCTTCAGGGGTGGCTACAATGAG.

A word on this clone: The CDR3 extends 3 residues past the end of the read, so its final part is completed from the germline J gene. J is TRBJ2-1 and V is TRBV19, with 10 bases matching TRBD2. Germline CDR1 and CDR2: LNHDA and SQIVND (reference sequence). The CDR3 consists of 15 residues. V shed 6 bases and J 4 bases; nucleotides not matched to a gene: 6. The CDR3 loop reads CASSRSSGGYNEQFF. The sequenced part of the CDR3 DNA is TGTGCCAGTAGCCGCTCTAGCGGGGGTTACAATGAG.

Concerning this clone itself: From the germline J gene comes the end of the CDR3, since the read stops 3 residues before it. The V and J genes are TRBV12-3 or TRBV12-4 and TRBJ2-7, with TRBD2 matching over 13 bases. The V gene end was trimmed by 6 bases and the J gene end by 4 bases; junction bases not matched to a gene: 6. The CDR3 has 15 residues. The chain's CDR3 is CASSLQGLAGYEQYF. The sequenced part of the CDR3 DNA is TGTGCCAGCAGCCTCCAGGGACTAGCGGGATACGAG.

Details on this clone: The DNA ends 3 residues before the CDR3 does, and the rest of the CDR3 is filled in from the germline J gene. The V gene is TRBV30, the J gene TRBJ1-1, with D unresolved. This CDR3 has 14 residues. Germline V CDR1 and CDR2: GTSNPN, SVGIG (reference sequence). CDR3 residues: CAWSPTGLAETAFF. The covered CDR3 bases are TGTGCCTGGAGTCCAACCGGACTAGCAGAGACA.

The covered CDR3 bases are TGTGCCAGCAGCCCCCGACTGGTAGAA. Encoded protein: CASSPRLVE. The entire CDR3 sequence reads CASSPRLVEAFF. This chain connects TRBV7-9 to TRBJ1-1; D unclear. The read terminates 3 residues ahead of where the CDR3 ends, so the germline J gene completes it. In germline, CDR1 is SEHNR, CDR2 FQNEAQ (reference sequence). The CDR3 runs to 12 residues.